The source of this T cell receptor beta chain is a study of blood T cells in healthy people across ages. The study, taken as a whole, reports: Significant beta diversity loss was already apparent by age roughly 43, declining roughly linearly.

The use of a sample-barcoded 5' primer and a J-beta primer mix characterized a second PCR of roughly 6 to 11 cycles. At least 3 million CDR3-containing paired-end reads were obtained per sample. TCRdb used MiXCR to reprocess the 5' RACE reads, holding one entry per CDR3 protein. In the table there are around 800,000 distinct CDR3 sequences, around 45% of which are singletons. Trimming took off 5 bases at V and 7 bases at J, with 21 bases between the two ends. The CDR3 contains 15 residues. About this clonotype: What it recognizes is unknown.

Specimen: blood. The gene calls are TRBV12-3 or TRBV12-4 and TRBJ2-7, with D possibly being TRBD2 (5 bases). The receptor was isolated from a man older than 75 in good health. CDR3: CASSPYVGEHNEQYF. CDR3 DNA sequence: TGTGCCAGCAGTCCCTATGTTGGGGAGCACAATGAGCAGTACTTC.